What follows are 24 T cell receptor beta chains derived from one specimen sequenced in a study of T cell responses to AZD1222 COVID-19 vaccine. The data were produced by immunoSEQ multiplex PCR, yet TCRdb's version contains in-frame clones alone and is incomplete. The sample carries 130,000 to 150,000 clones, 90% to 95% recorded once. Source: peripheral blood, taken on day 0 of AZD1222 vaccination. These receptors all come from an adult in good health.

The rearrangement links TRBV10-3 to TRBJ2-7, with TRBD1 matching over 11 bases. Germline V CDR1 and CDR2: ENHRY, SYGVKD. CDR3 length equals 13 residues. V lost 9 bases, J lost 3 bases, and 4 bases stayed unmatched. The CDR3 loop is CAIWTGGSYEQYF. In nucleotides, the CDR3 is TGTGCCATATGGACAGGGGGCAGCTACGAGCAGTACTTC.

J is TRBJ1-5 and V is TRBV7-9; D is unclear. V shed 4 bases and J shed 6 bases, with 7 bases lying between them. The CDR3 sequence is 12 residues long. Germline lookup yields CDR1 SEHNR and CDR2 FQNEAQ (reference sequence). The CDR3, as DNA: TGTGCCAGCAGCTCAGTAGGTCAGCCCCAGCATTTT. Translated: CASSSVGQPQHF.

This rearrangement joins TRBV19 to TRBJ2-5, with D possibly being TRBD2 (6 bases). Germline CDR1 and CDR2: LNHDA and SQIVND (reference sequence). V gave up 4 bases and J gave up 1 base, with 19 bases separating them. The CDR3 length is 17 residues. The DNA for the CDR3 is TGTGCCAGTAGTAAGGGGACGGGGCGGGGAGGCCAAGAGACCCAGTACTTC. Protein: CASSKGTGRGGQETQYF.

The chain joins TRBV7-6 to TRBJ2-1; 10 bases agree with TRBD2. The length of the CDR3 is 19 residues. Germline V CDR1 and CDR2: SGHVS, FNYEAQ. V lost 2 bases to trimming and J lost 0 bases; unmatched junction nucleotides: 10. The CDR3 sequence: CASSLTSLAGGSSYNEQFF. DNA for the CDR3: TGTGCCAGCAGCTTAACGAGCTTAGCGGGAGGCAGCTCCTACAATGAGCAGTTCTTC.

V is TRBV7-2 and J is TRBJ1-5, with a tentative D call TRBD1 (5 bases). Per germline, CDR1 SGHTA and CDR2 FQGNSA. CDR3 length: 15 residues. V was shortened by 5 bases and J by 0 bases, with 11 bases between the two germline ends. The CDR3: CASSLQGNSNQPQHF. The CDR3 DNA reads as TGTGCCAGCAGCCTGCAGGGAAATAGCAATCAGCCCCAGCATTTT.

The V and J genes are TRBV4-3 and TRBJ1-4; D perhaps matches TRBD1 (5 bases). Trimming stripped 1 base from V and 7 bases from J, with 19 bases between. The length of the CDR3 is 17 residues. From germline, CDR1 is LGHNA and CDR2 YSLEER. CDR3 DNA sequence: TGCGCCAGCAGCCAAGCTGGGCAGGGAGCGGGGGGTGAAAAACTGTTTTTT. This translates into CASSQAGQGAGGEKLFF.

The chain carries TRBV15 and TRBJ2-7, with D unclear. This CDR3 comprises 18 residues. V lost 2 bases and J lost 4, with 24 bases in between. The germline gives CDR1 LNHNV, CDR2 YYDKDF (reference sequence). The CDR3 region is CATSRQVRGSHVGYEQYF. CDR3 coding DNA: TGTGCCACCAGCAGACAGGTCCGAGGAAGCCACGTTGGGTACGAGCAGTACTTC.

This chain links TRBV4-3 with TRBJ2-3, with 7 positions matching TRBD2. The CDR3 consists of 15 residues. Trimming removed 0 bases from V and 5 bases from J; junction bases left unmatched: 5. Germline values: CDR1 LGHNA, CDR2 YSLEER. The DNA of the CDR3 is TGCGCCAGCAGCCAAGAGCGGGGGAGGTTAGATACGCAGTATTTT. As protein: CASSQERGRLDTQYF.

The rearrangement uses TRBV18 and TRBJ1-2; TRBD1 is a possible D gene (6 bases). V gave up 3 bases and J gave up 1 base, with 9 bases separating them. The CDR3 totals 14 residues. Germline CDR1 KGHSH, CDR2 LQKENI. CDR3 in DNA: TGTGCCAGCTCACCCCAGGGGATTAACTATGGCTACACCTTC. This translates into CASSPQGINYGYTF.

CDR3 loop: CASSLDRVGTEAFF. DNA for the CDR3: TGTGCCAGCAGCTTAGACAGGGTCGGCACTGAAGCTTTCTTT. The chain has TRBV7-9 and TRBJ1-1; possibly TRBD1 for D (6 bases). CDR1 is SEHNR and CDR2 is FQNEAQ in the germline V gene (reference sequence). This CDR3 contains 14 residues. The ends were cut back, 1 base at V and 4 bases at J, with 10 bases in the middle.

This clone appeared a single time. The chain uses TRBV7-3 and TRBJ2-1; perhaps TRBD2 as D (5 bases). Per germline, CDR1 SGHTA and CDR2 FQGTGA. Trimming pared 5 bases from V and 0 bases from J, leaving 14 bases between. The CDR3 runs 16 residues. The CDR3 DNA reads as TGTGCCAGCAGCCGGGAAAGGGCGAGCTCCTACAATGAGCAGTTCTTC. Translated, it gives CASSRERASSYNEQFF.

This chain connects TRBV9 to TRBJ2-2; D unclear. CDR1 and CDR2 (germline): SGDLS, YYNGEE. The CDR3 is 12 residues long. Trimming removed 4 bases from V and 5 bases from J, with 6 bases in between. The CDR3 DNA sequence: TGTGCCAGCAGCCTAAGTACCGGGGAGCTGTTTTTT. Protein product: CASSLSTGELFF.

The gene calls are TRBV5-1 and TRBJ1-1, with a tentative D call TRBD1 (6 bases). Germline V CDR1 and CDR2: SGHRS, YFSETQ. V shed 3 bases and J shed 9 bases, with 9 bases lying between them. This CDR3 contains 11 residues. CDR3 DNA: TGCGCCAGCAGCTCGGACAGCCAAGCTTTCTTT. It encodes CASSSDSQAFF.

This chain uses TRBV12-3 or TRBV12-4 with TRBJ1-2; possible D gene TRBD1, 6 bases. V shed 5 bases and J shed 4 bases, with 11 bases lying between them. The CDR3 length is 13 residues. The CDR3 nucleotides are TGTGCCAGCAGTCTGACAGGCCGCTATGGCTACACCTTC. It yields the protein CASSLTGRYGYTF.

This clone was detected once. This chain links TRBV5-1 with TRBJ2-3; the match to TRBD2 covers 10 bases. V lost 5 bases, J lost 14 bases, and 17 bases stayed unmatched. The germline V gene has CDR1 SGHRS and CDR2 YFSETQ. CDR3 size: 15 residues. The CDR3 nucleotides are TGCGCCAGCAGTTCGTGGGCTAGCGGGAGAGCCGAGGTGTATTTT. Translating it yields CASSSWASGRAEVYF.

This clone was picked up one time. This sequence joins TRBV9 and TRBJ1-3; D is unresolved. In germline, CDR1 is SGDLS, CDR2 YYNGEE. V lost 2 bases and J 0 bases, leaving 9 bases between the germline ends. The CDR3 spans 15 residues. The CDR3 sequence is CASSVYGSSGNTIYF. The DNA of the CDR3 is TGTGCCAGCAGCGTTTACGGGAGCTCTGGAAACACCATATATTTT.

V is TRBV7-2 and J is TRBJ1-5; the D is unclear. Germline assignment: CDR1 SGHTA and CDR2 FQGNSA. CDR3 length: 17 amino acids. The V gene lost 1 base and the J gene lost 3 bases, with 16 bases spanning the gap. The CDR3 DNA reads as TGTGCCAGCAGCTTAGATGCCCCGAGAGGCTACAATCAGCCCCAGCATTTT. Its protein is CASSLDAPRGYNQPQHF.

The V call is TRBV11-3, the J call TRBJ1-2, with TRBD1 matching 8 bases. The V gene end was trimmed by 3 bases and the J gene end by 3 bases; junction bases not matched to a gene: 3. The CDR3 consists of 14 residues. Germline CDR1 and CDR2: SGHNT and YENEEA. In DNA form, the CDR3 reads TGTGCCAGCAGCTTCGGACAGGGTGACTATGGCTACACCTTC. It is translated as CASSFGQGDYGYTF.

The V and J genes are TRBV28 and TRBJ1-1; D remains unclear. Trimming removed 5 bases from V and 0 bases from J, with 10 bases in between. This CDR3 spans 14 amino acids. CDR1 MDHEN and CDR2 SYDVKM come from the germline V gene. The CDR3 sequence is CASSPGFLNTEAFF. In nucleotides, the CDR3 is TGTGCCAGCAGTCCCGGGTTCTTGAACACTGAAGCTTTCTTT. Full variable domain (missing parts from reference TRBV28 and TRBJ1-1): DVKVTQSSRYLVKRTGEKVFLECVQDMDHENMFWYRQDPGLGLRLIYFSYDVKMKEKGDIPEGYSVSREKKERFSLILESASTNQTSMYLCASSPGFLNTEAFFGQGTRLTVV.

V and J are TRBV30 and TRBJ1-2; no definite D call. The V gene lost 5 bases and the J gene lost 0 bases, with 4 bases spanning the gap. The CDR3 sequence is 11 residues long. Germline assignment: CDR1 GTSNPN and CDR2 SVGIG (reference sequence). The CDR3 here is CAWGTNYGYTF. Written as DNA, the CDR3 is TGTGCCTGGGGTACTAACTATGGCTACACCTTC.

The chain joins TRBV6-5 to TRBJ2-5, with 9 bases identical to TRBD1. The CDR3 consists of 12 residues. Germline lookup yields CDR1 MNHEY and CDR2 SVGAGI. V was clipped by 11 bases and J by 4 bases; unmatched bases: 5. In DNA, the CDR3 is TGTGCCGCACAGGGGGCTTCAGAGACCCAGTACTTC. Amino acid sequence: CAAQGASETQYF.

The chain couples TRBV13 to TRBJ2-7; D may correspond to TRBD1 or TRBD2 (5 bases each). Germline V gene sequence: CDR1 PRHDT, CDR2 FYEKMQ (reference sequence). V lost 4 bases, J lost 6 bases, and 16 bases lay in between. The CDR3 is made up of 14 amino acids. CDR3 in amino acids: CASSSPGPQSEQYF. CDR3 in DNA: TGTGCCAGCAGCTCCCCGGGACCCCAAAGCGAGCAGTACTTC.

The chain combines TRBV28 with TRBJ1-2, with D maybe TRBD1 (5 bases). CDR1 is MDHEN, CDR2 SYDVKM, per germline. CDR3 length: 13 amino acids. The V end was cut by 6 bases, the J end by 2 bases, with 10 bases between. DNA for the CDR3: TGTGCCAGCAGCCCGGGACGGAACTATGGCTACACCTTC. It yields the protein CASSPGRNYGYTF.

V gene TRBV19 combines with J gene TRBJ2-2; 8 bases map to TRBD2. The ends lost 6 bases at V and 5 bases at J; junction bases unmatched: 8. This CDR3 contains 15 residues. Germline CDR1 reads LNHDA; CDR2 reads SQIVND (reference sequence). CDR3 sequence: CASSIAGGGTGELFF. CDR3 in DNA: TGTGCCAGTAGCATTGCGGGGGGAGGAACCGGGGAGCTGTTTTTT.